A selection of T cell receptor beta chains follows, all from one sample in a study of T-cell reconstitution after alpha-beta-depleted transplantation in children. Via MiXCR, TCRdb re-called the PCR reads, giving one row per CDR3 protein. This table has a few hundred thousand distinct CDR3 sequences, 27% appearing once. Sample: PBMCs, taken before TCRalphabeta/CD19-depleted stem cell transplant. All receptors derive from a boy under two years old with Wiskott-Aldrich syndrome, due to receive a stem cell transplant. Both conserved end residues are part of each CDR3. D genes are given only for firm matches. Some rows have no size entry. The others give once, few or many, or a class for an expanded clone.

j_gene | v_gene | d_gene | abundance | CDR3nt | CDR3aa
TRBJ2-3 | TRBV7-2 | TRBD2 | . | TGTGCCAGCAGCTTAGCCGGGAGGTGGGCAGATACGCAGTATTTT | CASSLAGRWADTQYF
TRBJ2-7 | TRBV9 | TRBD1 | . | TGTGCCAGCAGCTTCCGGGACAGGGGCGTCGAGCAGTACTTC | CASSFRDRGVEQYF
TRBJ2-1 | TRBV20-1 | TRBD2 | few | TGCAGTGCCTCCGGGACTACGTCCTACAATGAGCAGTTCTTC | CSASGTTSYNEQFF
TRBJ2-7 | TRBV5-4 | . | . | TGTGCCAGCAGCTTGGCGAGACTCGTACGAGGTCGCGACGAGTGGGAGACTGTGTACGAGCAGTACTTC | CASSLARLVRGRDEWETVYEQYF
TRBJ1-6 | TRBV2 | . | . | TGTGCCAGCATCCAGGGTTGGGGTTCACCCCTCCACTTT | CASIQGWGSPLHF
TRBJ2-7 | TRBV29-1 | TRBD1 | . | TGCAGCGTTGAAGATTCCCCGGGACAGGGCTCCTACGAGCAGTACTTC | CSVEDSPGQGSYEQYF
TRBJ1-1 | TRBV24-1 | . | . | TGTGCCACCAGTGATTACGCGAACACTGAAGCTTTCTTT | CATSDYANTEAFF
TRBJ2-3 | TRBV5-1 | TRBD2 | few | TGCGCCAGCAGCCCGCAAGAGACTAGCGGGAGCGATACGCAGTATTTT | CASSPQETSGSDTQYF
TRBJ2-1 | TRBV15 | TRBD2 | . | TGTGCCACCAGCAGAGATCAGGCGGGGGGGGAGCAGTTCTTC | CATSRDQAGGEQFF
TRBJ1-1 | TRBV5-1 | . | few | TGCGCCAGCAGCTTGGGAGGGCGACCTGAAGCTTTCTTT | CASSLGGRPEAFF
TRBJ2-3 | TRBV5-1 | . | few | TGCGCCAGCAGCTTGGTCGGATCTCACACAGATACGCAGTATTTT | CASSLVGSHTDTQYF
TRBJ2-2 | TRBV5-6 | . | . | TGTGCCAGCAGTCCTACAGGGTCCGCGAACACCGGGGAGCTGTTTTTT | CASSPTGSANTGELFF
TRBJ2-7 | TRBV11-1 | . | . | TGTGCCAGCAGCTTAAATGGGCCCTACGAGCAGTACTTC | CASSLNGPYEQYF
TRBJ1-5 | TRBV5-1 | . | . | TGCGCCAGCAGCAGAGACGCGGATAGCAATCAGCCCCAGCATTTT | CASSRDADSNQPQHF
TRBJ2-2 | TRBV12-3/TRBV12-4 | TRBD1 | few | TGTGCCAGCAGATCGACAGGGGGCTTTGGCGGGGAGCTGTTTTTT | CASRSTGGFGGELFF
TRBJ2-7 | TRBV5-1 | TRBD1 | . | TGCGCCAGCAGCGTGGGACAGGGTAACAACGAGCAGTACTTC | CASSVGQGNNEQYF
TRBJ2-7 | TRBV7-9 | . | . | TGTGCCACCTCACAGGGCAGTGGATCCTACGAGCAGTACTTC | CATSQGSGSYEQYF